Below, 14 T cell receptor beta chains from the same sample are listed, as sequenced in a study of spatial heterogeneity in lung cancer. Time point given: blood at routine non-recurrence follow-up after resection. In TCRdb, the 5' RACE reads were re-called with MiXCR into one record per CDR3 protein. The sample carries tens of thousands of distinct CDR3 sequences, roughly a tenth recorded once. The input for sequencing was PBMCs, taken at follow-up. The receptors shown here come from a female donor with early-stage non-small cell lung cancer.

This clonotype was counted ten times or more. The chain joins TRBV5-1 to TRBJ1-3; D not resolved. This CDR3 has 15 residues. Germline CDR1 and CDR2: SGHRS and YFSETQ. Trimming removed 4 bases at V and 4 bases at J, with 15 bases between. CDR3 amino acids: CASSPGSYTGNTIYF. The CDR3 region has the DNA TGCGCCAGCAGCCCCGGGAGCTATACGGGAAACACCATATATTTT.

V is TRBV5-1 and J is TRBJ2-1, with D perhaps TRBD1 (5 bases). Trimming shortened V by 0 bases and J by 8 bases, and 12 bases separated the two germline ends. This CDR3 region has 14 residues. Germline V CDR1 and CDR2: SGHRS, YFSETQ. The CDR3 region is CASSLGDSSDEQFF. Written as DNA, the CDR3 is TGCGCCAGCAGCTTGGGTGACAGCTCGGATGAGCAGTTCTTC.

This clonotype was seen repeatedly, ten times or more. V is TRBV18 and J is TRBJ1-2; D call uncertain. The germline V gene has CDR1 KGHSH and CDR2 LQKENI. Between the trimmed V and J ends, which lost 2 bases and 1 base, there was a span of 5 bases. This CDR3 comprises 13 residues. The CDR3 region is CASSPADNYGYTF. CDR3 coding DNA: TGTGCCAGCTCACCAGCCGATAACTATGGCTACACCTTC. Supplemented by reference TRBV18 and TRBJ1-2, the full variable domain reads NAGVMQNPRHLVRRRGQEARLRCSPMKGHSHVYWYRQLPEEGLKFMVYLQKENIIDESGMPKERFSAEFPKEGPSILRIQQVVRGDSAAYFCASSPADNYGYTFGSGTRLTVV.

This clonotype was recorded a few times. The CDR3 nucleotides read TGTGCCAGCAGATTTATTACAGGGGAGGTCGTCGCAGATACGCAGTATTTT. Encoded protein: CASRFITGEVVADTQYF. This chain joins TRBV28 and TRBJ2-3; perhaps TRBD1 as D (7 bases). This CDR3 region has 17 residues. Trimming cost V 6 bases and J 4 bases, with 23 bases left between them. Germline V CDR1 and CDR2: MDHEN, SYDVKM.

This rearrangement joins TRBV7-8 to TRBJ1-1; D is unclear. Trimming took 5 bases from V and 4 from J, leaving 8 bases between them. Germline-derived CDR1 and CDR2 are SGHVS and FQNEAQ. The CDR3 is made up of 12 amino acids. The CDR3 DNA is TGTGCCAGCAGCACCCGGGGCACTGAAGCTTTCTTT. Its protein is CASSTRGTEAFF.

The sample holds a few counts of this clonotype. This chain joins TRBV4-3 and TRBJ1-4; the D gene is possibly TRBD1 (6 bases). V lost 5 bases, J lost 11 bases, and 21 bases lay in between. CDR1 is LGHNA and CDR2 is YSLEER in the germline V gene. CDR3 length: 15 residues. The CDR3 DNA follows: TGCGCCAGCAGCGCTGAGGTCCCGGGGCAGGGGAAACTGTTTTTT. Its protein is CASSAEVPGQGKLFF.

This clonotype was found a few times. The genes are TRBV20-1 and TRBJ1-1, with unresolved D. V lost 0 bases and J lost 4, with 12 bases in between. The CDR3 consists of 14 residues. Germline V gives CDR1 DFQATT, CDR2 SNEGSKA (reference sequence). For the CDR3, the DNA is TGCAGTGCTAGAGATCTCGGGGTCGGCACTGAAGCTTTCTTT. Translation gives CSARDLGVGTEAFF.

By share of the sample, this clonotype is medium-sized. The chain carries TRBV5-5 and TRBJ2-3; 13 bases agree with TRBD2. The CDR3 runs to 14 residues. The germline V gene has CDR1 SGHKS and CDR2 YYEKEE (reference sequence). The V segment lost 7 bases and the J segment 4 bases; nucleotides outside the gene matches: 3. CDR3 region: CASRTSGGSDTQYF. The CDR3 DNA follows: TGTGCCAGCCGGACTAGCGGGGGATCAGATACGCAGTATTTT.

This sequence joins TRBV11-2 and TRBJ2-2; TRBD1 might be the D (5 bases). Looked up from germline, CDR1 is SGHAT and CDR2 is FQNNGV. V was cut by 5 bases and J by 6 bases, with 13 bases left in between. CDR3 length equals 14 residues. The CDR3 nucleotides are TGTGCCAGCAGCCTGCAGGGTAACGCCGGGGAGCTGTTTTTT. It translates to CASSLQGNAGELFF. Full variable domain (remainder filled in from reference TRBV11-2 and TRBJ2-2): EAGVAQSPRYKIIEKRQSVAFWCNPISGHATLYWYQQILGQGPKLLIQFQNNGVVDDSQLPKDRFSAERLKGVDSTLKIQPAKLEDSAVYLCASSLQGNAGELFFGEGSRLTVL.

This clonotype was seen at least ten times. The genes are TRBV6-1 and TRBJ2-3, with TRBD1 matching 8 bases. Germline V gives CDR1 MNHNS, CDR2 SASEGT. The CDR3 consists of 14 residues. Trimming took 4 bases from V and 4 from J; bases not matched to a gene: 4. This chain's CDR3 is CASSGGQGADTQYF. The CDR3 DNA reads TGTGCCAGCAGTGGAGGACAGGGCGCAGATACGCAGTATTTT.

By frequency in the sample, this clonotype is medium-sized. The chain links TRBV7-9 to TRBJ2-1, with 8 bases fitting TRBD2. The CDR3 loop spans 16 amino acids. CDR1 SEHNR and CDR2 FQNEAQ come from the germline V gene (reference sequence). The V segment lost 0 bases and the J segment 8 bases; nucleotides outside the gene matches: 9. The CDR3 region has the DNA TGTGCCAGCAGCTTAGCTCCGGGGGGGCCCGAGGATGAGCAGTTCTTC. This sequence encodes CASSLAPGGPEDEQFF.

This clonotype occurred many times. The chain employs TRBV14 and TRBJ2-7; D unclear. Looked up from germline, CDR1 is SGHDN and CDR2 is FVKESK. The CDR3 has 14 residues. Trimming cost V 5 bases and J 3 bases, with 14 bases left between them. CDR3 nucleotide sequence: TGTGCCAGCAGCACAATGGCAAATTTCTACGAGCAGTACTTC. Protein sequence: CASSTMANFYEQYF. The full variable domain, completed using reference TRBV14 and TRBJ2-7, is EAGVTQFPSHSVIEKGQTVTLRCDPISGHDNLYWYRRVMGKEIKFLLHFVKESKQDESGMPNNRFLAERTGGTYSTLKVQPAELEDSGVYFCASSTMANFYEQYFGPGTRLTVT.

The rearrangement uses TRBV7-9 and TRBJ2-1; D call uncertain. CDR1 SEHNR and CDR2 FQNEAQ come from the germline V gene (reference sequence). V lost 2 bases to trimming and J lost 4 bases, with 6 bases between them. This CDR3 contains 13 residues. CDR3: CASSLSIYNEQFF. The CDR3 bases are TGTGCCAGCAGCTTAAGCATATACAATGAGCAGTTCTTC.

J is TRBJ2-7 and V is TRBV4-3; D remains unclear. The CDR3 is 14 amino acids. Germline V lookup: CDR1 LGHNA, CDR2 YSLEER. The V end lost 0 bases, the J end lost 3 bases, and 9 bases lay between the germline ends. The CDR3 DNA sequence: TGCGCCAGCAGCCAAGAACGGGCGTACTACGAGCAGTACTTC. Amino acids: CASSQERAYYEQYF.